The clone carrying this TCR beta chain was observed a few times. What it binds is unknown. The PCR used 60 Vbeta and 13 Jbeta primers. Here immunoSEQ multiplex PCR was the method, and the copy in TCRdb shows in-frame clones only, minus some. The sample shows approximately 100,000 clones, 76% of them seen only once. This sample was taken from a study of cytomegalovirus exposure and HLA in healthy donors. The length of the CDR3 is 17 residues. General observations from the study: The CMV antigen specificity of a few CMV-associated chains was confirmed through in vitro analysis. Analysis was performed later, and it showed HLA-associated TCR beta chains to be more clonally expanded than equally common others. A later analysis appeared to link common viral pathogens to several of the most significant clusters. Earlier findings revealed that most TCR beta V segments proved productive either about 87% or about 30% of the time.

The V gene is TRBV21-1, the J gene TRBJ2-5; the D call in the table, TRBD1, was not verified against the DNA. TRBV21-1 is flagged as a pseudogene. The sample comprised PBMCs. The source is a young woman in good health and CMV-seropositive. The CDR3 sequence: CASSNRKVDRERETQYF. CDR3 coding DNA: TGTGCCAGCAGCAATAGGAAGGTGGACAGGGAACGAGAGACCCAGTACTTC.